This T cell receptor (beta chain) was recorded in a study of T-cell memory formation after mild COVID-19 (dated by TCRdb to about 2021). Study-level background: TCR sequence clusters from the two donors were found to be largely donor specific. Two young, previously healthy adult volunteers made up the cohort, one male and one female. In a couple of donors, T-cell clones that expanded and contracted after mild COVID-19 were tracked by sequencing TCRalpha and TCRbeta repertoires over time.

Ficoll-Paque density gradient centrifugation was the method used to isolate PBMCs. Sequencer: Illumina NovaSeq 6000. Using 5'RACE with constant-segment primers, TCRalpha and TCRbeta cDNA libraries were constructed, with sample barcodes and unique molecular identifiers added in the process. Trizol reagent was used to extract RNA from every sample. Libraries were amplified in two PCR steps, with a second sample barcode and Illumina TruSeq adapters added in the second step. Libraries were sequenced on an Illumina NovaSeq with 2 x 150 bp paired-end reads. Per the authors' processing: Reads were demultiplexed and collapsed into UMI-guided consensus sequences with migec v1.2.7. Using mixcr v2.1.11, UMI consensuses were aligned to TRA and TRB V and J templates and then assembled into clonotypes. Clonotypes were classified as expanded or contracted when called significant by both edgeR and NoisET, with noise models trained on biological replicates. For edgeR calls, the thresholds were a false discovery rate-adjusted p below 0.01 and a log2 fold-change of 1. As an exploratory analysis of dynamics, PCA with hierarchical clustering was applied to max-normalized trajectories of the 1000 most abundant clonotypes. Each responding clone was given a CD4 or CD8 phenotype based on the CD4+ and CD8+ repertoires, which had been sequenced separately. TCRdb reprocessing: public reads trimmed at Q25 with fastp, clones called with MiXCR, in-frame beta chains kept. Rows merge per CDR3 protein into single entries with the most common DNA and genes. The V and J calls shown here were made by TCRdb, not taken from the authors' results. For this sample the table gives hundreds of thousands of distinct CDR3 sequences, of which under 8.5% were detected only once. Around a fifth of the sample is in the top ten clones.

The cysteine opens and the phenylalanine closes a CDR3 of 14 amino acids. Only the CDR3 DNA stays, 42 bases, in frame from base 1. The V and J ends are trimmed by 3 bases and 4 bases, leaving 12 bases between them. Per the germline V gene (reference sequence), MNHNY is the CDR1 and SVGAGI is the CDR2. Summary of the overall study and its limitations: Some responding clones were detected in pre-infection memory, which suggested that pre-existing cross-reactive memory T cells had joined the SARS-CoV-2 response. Contracting CD4+ clones were located mainly in the CM and EM memory subsets, whereas CD8+ clones were found to be enriched in EMRA. The second-wave clones that peaked on day 37 were not confirmed to be SARS-CoV-2 specific. Clones that contracted from day 15 to 85 showed balanced CD4/CD8 phenotypes, whereas a second wave of clones that expanded from day 15 to 37 leaned towards CD4+. The study included only a couple of mild cases, and larger cohorts that include severe cases with pre-infection samples were judged to be necessary.

This clonotype was seen ten or more times. Its antigen remains unidentified. Base-call qualities are not available, and no considerably larger clone is one nucleotide away. The receptor was isolated from a man aged 18 to 30 who had mild COVID-19 (a few samples of this study predate the infection). The sample titles of this study are shuffled in the database, so cell type and time point are left out; the donor was told from shared clones. The sequencing input was PBMCs or a T cell subset sorted from them (not recorded which). The rearranged chain carries TRBV6-6 and TRBJ1-1; the D gene lacks a confident call. The CDR3 corresponds to CASSYRSWGTEAFF. The sequenced DNA: TGTGCCAGCAGTTATAGGTCCTGGGGCACTGAAGCTTTCTTT.